Described below is a single TCR beta chain sequence and its context. This entry belongs to a study of blood T cell repertoires in COVID-19. Trimming stripped 1 base from V and 1 base from J, with 6 bases between. This CDR3 is built from 13 residues. Germline V gene sequence: CDR1 SGHDT, CDR2 YYEEEE. Assignment of participants to cohorts was predicated upon participant-reported clinical history. Measured with immunoSEQ multiplex PCR; TCRdb has only the in-frame clones, and not every one. Of around 250,000 clones listed, around 86% are singletons. The source is a man aged 18 to 29 who had recovered from COVID-19. What was sequenced was PBMCs or T cells enriched from blood (not recorded which). The V call is TRBV5-6, the J call TRBJ2-7, with D possibly TRBD1 on 5 matching bases. The CDR3 reads CASSLTGSYEQYF. Written as DNA, the CDR3 is TGTGCCAGCAGCTTGACAGGATCCTACGAGCAGTACTTC.